The 18 T cell receptor beta chains below come from one sample, sequenced in a study of T cell changes during pregnancy in multiple sclerosis. Some clones are missing from TCRdb's copy, which holds only in-frame ones; the method was immunoSEQ multiplex PCR. Of approximately 40,000 clones in the sample, under 95% were seen once. The sequenced sample was CD4+ T cells from peripheral blood mononuclear cells, obtained in the third trimester of pregnancy. Receptor source: a female donor with multiple sclerosis, enrolled in a pregnancy study.

The chain recombines TRBV29-1 with TRBJ2-7; 8 nucleotides match TRBD2. From germline, CDR1 is SQVTM and CDR2 ANQGSEA. The CDR3 sequence is 15 residues long. V lost 4 bases and J lost 0; bases outside the gene matches: 8. CDR3 residues: CSVVLIAGHSYEQYF. For the CDR3, the DNA is TGCAGCGTTGTCCTTATAGCGGGGCACTCCTACGAGCAGTACTTC.

The chain joins TRBV2 to TRBJ2-1, with D possibly TRBD2 on 5 matching bases. Germline lookup yields CDR1 SNHLY and CDR2 FYNNEI. The CDR3 sequence is 15 residues long. Trimming removed 0 bases at V and 8 bases at J, with 14 bases between. Here the CDR3 DNA reads TGTGCCAGCAGTGAAGCGTTTGGGGAGTACCATGAGCAGTTCTTC. It yields the protein CASSEAFGEYHEQFF.

The rearrangement joins TRBV11-2 to TRBJ2-7; possibly TRBD1 for D (6 bases). CDR3 size: 14 residues. Germline assignment: CDR1 SGHAT and CDR2 FQNNGV. Deletions cut 5 bases from V and 2 bases from J, with 13 bases between. DNA of the CDR3: TGTGCCAGCAGCCCGGACAGAACCGCCTACGAGCAGTACTTC. Its protein product is CASSPDRTAYEQYF.

This clone was detected only a few times. The CDR3 DNA reads TGTGCCATCCGACCCGGGGGGACCTACAATGAGCAGTTCTTC. Translated: CAIRPGGTYNEQFF. The rearrangement links TRBV10-3 to TRBJ2-1; 7 bases are a match to TRBD2. CDR1 and CDR2 (germline): ENHRY, SYGVKD. With V trimmed by 8 bases and J by 2 bases, 6 bases remained unmatched. The CDR3 length is 14 residues.

The chain joins TRBV13 to TRBJ2-3, with 10 bases fitting TRBD2. Germline CDR1 is PRHDT and CDR2 is FYEKMQ (reference sequence). The CDR3 contains 17 residues. With 4 bases clipped from V and 1 base from J, the junction kept 8 bases outside the gene matches. The CDR3 DNA reads TGTGCCAGCAGCTCAGCCACCGGACTAGCGGGCACAGATACGCAGTATTTT. It yields the protein CASSSATGLAGTDTQYF.

J is TRBJ2-7 and V is TRBV19; TRBD2 aligns across 9 bases. From germline, CDR1 is LNHDA and CDR2 SQIVND (reference sequence). V lost 6 bases to trimming and J lost 0 bases; unmatched junction nucleotides: 6. The CDR3 totals 15 residues. The CDR3 nucleotides read TGTGCCAGTAGCCCAATAGCGGGAGTCTCCTACGAGCAGTACTTC. Protein product: CASSPIAGVSYEQYF.

This chain uses TRBV19 with TRBJ2-7; TRBD2 agrees at 11 bases. Germline CDR1 LNHDA, CDR2 SQIVND (reference sequence). This CDR3 has 16 residues. Trimming removed 7 bases from V and 0 bases from J; junction bases left unmatched: 8. CDR3 DNA: TGTGCCAGTACCACCTCAGGACTAGCGGGCTCCTACGAGCAGTACTTC. This translates into CASTTSGLAGSYEQYF.

The rearrangement links TRBV6-5 to TRBJ1-4; no firm D call. The V and J ends lost 5 bases and 0 bases respectively, with 10 bases between them. Germline V gene lookup returns CDR1 MNHEY and CDR2 SVGAGI. This CDR3 has 15 amino acids. Here the CDR3 DNA reads TGTGCCAGCAGTCCAGGCCAGACAACTAATGAAAAACTGTTTTTT. Its protein product is CASSPGQTTNEKLFF.

CDR3 loop: CASSLAGGRGNEQFF. Written as DNA, the CDR3 is TGTGCCAGCAGCTTAGCGGGCGGGAGAGGCAATGAGCAGTTCTTC. This chain links TRBV11-2 with TRBJ2-1; 7 nucleotides agree with TRBD2. The J segment lost 6 bases and the V segment lost 1 base, leaving 6 bases of the junction unmatched. CDR1 and CDR2 from the germline V gene are SGHAT and FQNNGV. There are 15 residues in the CDR3.

The chain joins TRBV25-1 to TRBJ1-2; D not resolved. This CDR3 contains 14 residues. V gave up 1 base and J gave up 1 base, with 7 bases separating them. Germline loops: CDR1 MGHDK, CDR2 SYGVNS. As DNA, the CDR3 is TGTGCCAGCAGTGAATCGGGAGATAACTATGGCTACACCTTC. Translated, it gives CASSESGDNYGYTF.

This clone was seen only once. This chain links TRBV27 with TRBJ2-5, with a possible D match to TRBD1 (6 bases). The CDR3 is made up of 14 amino acids. CDR1 and CDR2 from the germline V gene are MNHEY and SMNVEV (reference sequence). Trimming shortened V by 6 bases and J by 2 bases, and 13 bases separated the two germline ends. In nucleotides, the CDR3 is TGTGCCAGCAGCGTCTTGGGGGCTCAAGAGACCCAGTACTTC. This sequence encodes CASSVLGAQETQYF.

V usage is TRBV6-6 and J usage is TRBJ2-3, with 9 bases matching TRBD2. Germline V gives CDR1 MNHNY, CDR2 SVGAGI (reference sequence). With V trimmed by 10 bases and J by 8 bases, 13 bases remained unmatched. The CDR3 has 14 amino acids. This chain's CDR3 is CATHPSGKGATQYF. DNA of the CDR3: TGTGCCACCCACCCTAGCGGGAAGGGTGCTACGCAGTATTTT.

J is TRBJ2-1 and V is TRBV15, with D tentatively TRBD2 (6 bases). V was trimmed by 5 bases and J by 3 bases, leaving 11 bases between them. CDR1 is LNHNV and CDR2 is YYDKDF in the germline V gene (reference sequence). The CDR3 is made up of 14 amino acids. The CDR3 region has the DNA TGTGCCACCAGCGGGACTGAGCGCTACAATGAGCAGTTCTTC. It yields the protein CATSGTERYNEQFF.

The V gene is TRBV19, the J gene TRBJ1-2; 8 positions match TRBD1. The CDR3 contains 14 residues. V gave up 4 bases and J gave up 4 bases; unmatched junction bases: 5. Germline V lookup: CDR1 LNHDA, CDR2 SQIVND (reference sequence). DNA of the CDR3: TGTGCCAGTAGTAACGACAGGGGCGGCTATGGCTACACCTTC. Its translation: CASSNDRGGYGYTF. Variable domain in full (rest from reference TRBV19 and TRBJ1-2): DGGITQSPKYLFRKEGQNVTLSCEQNLNHDAMYWYRQDPGQGLRLIYYSQIVNDFQKGDIAEGYSVSREKKESFPLTVTSAQKNPTAFYLCASSNDRGGYGYTFGSGTRLTVV.

V usage is TRBV12-5 and J usage is TRBJ2-1; no firm D call. CDR1 and CDR2 from the germline V gene are LGHNT and FRNRAP. V shed 7 bases and J shed 7 bases, with 14 bases lying between them. The CDR3 contains 13 residues. The chain's CDR3 is CASADFYKNEQFF. As DNA, the CDR3 is TGTGCTAGTGCCGACTTCTACAAGAATGAGCAGTTCTTC.

V and J are TRBV20-1 and TRBJ1-2; TRBD1 is a possible D gene (5 bases). The V gene's germline CDR1 is DFQATT and CDR2 SNEGSKA (reference sequence). This CDR3 comprises 11 residues. V dropped 7 bases and J dropped 1 base, with 7 bases sitting between them. The CDR3 DNA reads as TGCAGTGGCGACAGTAACTATGGCTACACCTTC. This gives the protein CSGDSNYGYTF.

The V call is TRBV7-9, the J call TRBJ2-4; maybe TRBD1 (6 bases). Trimming took 2 bases from V and 0 from J, leaving 14 bases between them. CDR3 length: 17 residues. Germline V gives CDR1 SEHNR, CDR2 FQNEAQ (reference sequence). CDR3 coding DNA: TGTGCCAGCAGCTTATCGGGGCAGGGGATAGCCAAAAACATTCAGTACTTC. This sequence encodes CASSLSGQGIAKNIQYF.

The CDR3 loop is CASSRSVYEQYF. CDR3 nucleotide sequence: TGTGCCAGCAGCCGTTCGGTCTACGAGCAGTACTTC. The gene calls are TRBV6-6 and TRBJ2-7; D remains ambiguous. V shed 6 bases and J shed 3 bases, with 9 bases lying between them. This CDR3 is 12 amino acids long. The germline CDR1 and CDR2 sequences are MNHNY and SVGAGI (reference sequence).